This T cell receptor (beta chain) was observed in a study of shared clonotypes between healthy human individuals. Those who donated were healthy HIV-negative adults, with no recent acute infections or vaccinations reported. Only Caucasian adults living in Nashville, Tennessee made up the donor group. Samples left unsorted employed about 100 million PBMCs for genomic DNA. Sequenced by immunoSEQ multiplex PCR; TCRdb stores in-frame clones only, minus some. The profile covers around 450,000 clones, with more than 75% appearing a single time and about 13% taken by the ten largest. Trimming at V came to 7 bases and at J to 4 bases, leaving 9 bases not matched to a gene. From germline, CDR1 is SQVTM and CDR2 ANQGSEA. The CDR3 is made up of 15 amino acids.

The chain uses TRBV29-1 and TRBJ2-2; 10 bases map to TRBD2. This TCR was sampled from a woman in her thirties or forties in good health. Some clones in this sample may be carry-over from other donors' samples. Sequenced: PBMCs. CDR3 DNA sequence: TGCAGCGCGAGGGCTAGCGGGAGTGGCACCGGGGAGCTGTTTTTT. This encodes CSARASGSGTGELFF.